This T cell receptor (beta chain) was recorded in a study of a mutant IDH1 vaccine in newly diagnosed glioma. Study-wide background: Those enrolled had earlier been treated with radiotherapy, temozolomide, or both, mostly both.

Germline-derived CDR1 and CDR2 are LNHDA and SQIVND (reference sequence). Trimming pared 6 bases from V and 2 bases from J, leaving 14 bases between. The CDR3 is made up of 15 amino acids. The time point: baseline, week 1 (first vaccination visit). As to treatment: pre-vaccination baseline after standard-of-care therapy. The table came from immunoSEQ multiplex PCR; TCRdb's copy has only in-frame clones and leaves some out. The data contain roughly 15,000 clones, more than 80% of them singletons. This sequence was found in a woman in her thirties or forties with glioma. Some clones in this sample may be carry-over from other donors' samples. V usage is TRBV19 and J usage is TRBJ1-5; D perhaps matches TRBD1 (5 bases). The starting material was PBMCs, obtained from a glioma patient treated with radiotherapy, temozolomide or both. This CDR3 is CASSGALGGNQPQHF. CDR3 in DNA: TGTGCCAGTAGCGGAGCGTTGGGGGGCAATCAGCCCCAGCATTTT. The entire variable domain, with the rest obtained from reference TRBV19 and TRBJ1-5, is as follows: DGGITQSPKYLFRKEGQNVTLSCEQNLNHDAMYWYRQDPGQGLRLIYYSQIVNDFQKGDIAEGYSVSREKKESFPLTVTSAQKNPTAFYLCASSGALGGNQPQHFGDGTRLSIL.